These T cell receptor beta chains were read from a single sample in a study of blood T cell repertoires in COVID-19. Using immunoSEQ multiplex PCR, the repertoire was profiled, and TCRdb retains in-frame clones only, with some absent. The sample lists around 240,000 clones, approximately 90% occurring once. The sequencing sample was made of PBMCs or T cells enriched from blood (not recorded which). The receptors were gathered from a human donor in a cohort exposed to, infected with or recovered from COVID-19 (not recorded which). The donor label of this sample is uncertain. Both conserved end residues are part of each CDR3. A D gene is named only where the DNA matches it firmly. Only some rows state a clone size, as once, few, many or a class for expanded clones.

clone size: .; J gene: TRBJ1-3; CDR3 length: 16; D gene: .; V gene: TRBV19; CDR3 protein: CASSLARMSSGNTIYF; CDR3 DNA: TGTGCCAGTAGTCTCGCCAGGATGAGCTCTGGAAACACCATATATTTT
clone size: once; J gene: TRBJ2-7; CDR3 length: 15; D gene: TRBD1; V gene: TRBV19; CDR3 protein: CASSIDDRGWNEQYF; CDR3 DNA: TGTGCCAGTAGTATTGACGACAGGGGGTGGAACGAGCAGTACTTC
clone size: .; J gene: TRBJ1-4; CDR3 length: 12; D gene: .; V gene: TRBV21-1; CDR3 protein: CASVGTREKLFF; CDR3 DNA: TGTGCCAGCGTGGGGACTCGAGAAAAACTGTTTTTT
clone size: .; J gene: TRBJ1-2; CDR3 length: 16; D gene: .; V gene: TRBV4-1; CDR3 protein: CASSQEAVRASYGYTF; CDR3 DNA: TGCGCCAGCAGCCAAGAGGCGGTCAGGGCTTCCTATGGCTACACCTTC
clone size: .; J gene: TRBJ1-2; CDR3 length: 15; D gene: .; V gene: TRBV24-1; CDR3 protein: CATSDSPQCVYGYTF; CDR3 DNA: TGTGCCACCAGTGATTCCCCTCAGTGTGTCTATGGCTACACCTTC
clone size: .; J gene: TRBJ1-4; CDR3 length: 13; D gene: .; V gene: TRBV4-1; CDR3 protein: CASSQVSREKLFF; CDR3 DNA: TGCGCCAGCAGCCAAGTCTCGAGGGAAAAACTGTTTTTT
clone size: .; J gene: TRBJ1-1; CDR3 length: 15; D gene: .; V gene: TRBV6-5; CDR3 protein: CASHSRGLMNTEAFF; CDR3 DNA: TGTGCCAGCCATAGTCGGGGATTGATGAACACTGAAGCTTTCTTT
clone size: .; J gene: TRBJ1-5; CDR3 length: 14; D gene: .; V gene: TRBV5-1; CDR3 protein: CASSTGSGNQPQHF; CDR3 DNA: TGCGCCAGCAGTACGGGTTCGGGCAATCAGCCCCAGCATTTT
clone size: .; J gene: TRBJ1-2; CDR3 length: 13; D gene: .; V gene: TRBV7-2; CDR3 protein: CASSSQVNYGYTF; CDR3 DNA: TGTGCCAGCAGCTCGCAGGTGAACTATGGCTACACCTTC
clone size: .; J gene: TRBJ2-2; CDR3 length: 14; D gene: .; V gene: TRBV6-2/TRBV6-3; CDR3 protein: CASSYDGATGELFF; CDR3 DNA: TGTGCCAGCAGTTACGATGGGGCAACCGGGGAGCTGTTTTTT
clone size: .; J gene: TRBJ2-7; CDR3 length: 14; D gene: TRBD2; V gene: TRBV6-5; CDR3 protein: CASSYKRGLYEQYF; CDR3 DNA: TGTGCCAGCAGTTACAAGCGGGGTCTCTACGAGCAGTACTTC
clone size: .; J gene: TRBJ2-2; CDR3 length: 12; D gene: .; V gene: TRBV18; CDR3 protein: CASSSLPGELFF; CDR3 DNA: TGTGCCAGCTCGTCTCTACCCGGGGAGCTGTTTTTT
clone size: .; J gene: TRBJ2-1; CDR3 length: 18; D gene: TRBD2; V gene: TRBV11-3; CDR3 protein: CASSTFPPGTSVHNEQFF; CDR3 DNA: TGTGCCAGCAGTACGTTTCCACCCGGGACTAGCGTTCACAATGAGCAGTTCTTC